The T cell receptor (beta chain) under discussion was sequenced for a study of cytomegalovirus exposure and HLA in healthy donors. The sample holds a few counts of this clone. Its antigen is not known. Whole-study findings and limits: Fewer N-insertions than the roughly 650-donor mean were reportedly shown by an Asian-associated ancestry cluster in a later analysis. What TCR beta sequences reportedly achieved was accurate prediction of HLA-A and HLA-B alleles in most subjects.

After removal of 6 bases from V and 2 bases from J, the junction contained 6 bases not matched to a gene. The CDR3 is made up of 15 amino acids. Per the germline V gene, CDR1 is SNHLY and CDR2 is FYNNEI. The PCR employed 60 Vbeta primers together with 13 Jbeta primers. Sequenced by immunoSEQ multiplex PCR; TCRdb stores in-frame clones only, minus some. The sample holds about 150,000 clones, 60% to 75% seen once. The V and J genes are TRBV2 and TRBJ1-5, with 8 bases matching TRBD1. The sample taken for sequencing was PBMCs. This receptor was identified in a human donor in good health. The CDR3 bases are TGTGCCAGCAGCCAGGGGGCGCGGGGCAATCAGCCCCAGCATTTT. This gives the protein CASSQGARGNQPQHF.